A single sample gave rise to the 21 T cell receptor beta chains below, sequenced in a study of beta chain features in type 1 diabetes. Study-wide results and caveats: TCRB CDR3 length was moderately but significantly reduced in all four CD4+ subsets of Type 1 diabetes patients.

Every isolated RNA sample was fully reverse transcribed, so sequencing captured expressed TCRB transcripts. Sequenced by immunoSEQ multiplex PCR; TCRdb stores in-frame clones only, minus some. The sample consists of approximately 170,000 clones, approximately 62% of them appearing once. No antigen has been assigned to these receptors. The specimen was naive CD4+ T cells from blood. The receptor set was obtained from a man younger than 45 with type 1 diabetes.

This CDR3 is CACRFGGTIYF. As DNA, the CDR3 is TGTGCCTGCCGGTTTGGAGGCACCATATATTTT. This chain uses TRBV30 with TRBJ1-3, with D unclear. V lost 6 bases and J 9 bases, leaving 12 bases between the germline ends. The CDR3 consists of 11 residues. Germline CDR1 reads GTSNPN; CDR2 reads SVGIG (reference sequence).

The V and J genes are TRBV11-2 and TRBJ2-7, with a possible D match to TRBD2 (5 bases). The V end was cut by 1 base, the J end by 3 bases, with 13 bases between. Germline values: CDR1 SGHAT, CDR2 FQNNGV. CDR3 size: 15 residues. The CDR3, as DNA: TGTGCCAGCAGCTTAGGCAGCGGTACGATCTACGAGCAGTACTTC. Translated, it gives CASSLGSGTIYEQYF.

This clone has a single count. The V and J genes are TRBV6-6 and TRBJ1-6; no clear D. This CDR3 spans 14 amino acids. CDR1 is MNHNY, CDR2 SVGAGI, per germline (reference sequence). V was pared by 10 bases and J by 8 bases, with 18 bases between. CDR3 sequence: CATQLEILDSPLHF. DNA for the CDR3: TGTGCCACCCAGTTAGAGATTTTGGATTCACCCCTCCACTTT.

This clone was counted only a few times. No conserved phenylalanine or tryptophan is present at the end of the CDR3, so a read error is the likely explanation. Because the CDR3's place on the DNA is in doubt, the DNA is left out and the CDR3 is given as listed by TCRdb. This sequence joins TRBV9 and TRBJ2-3; TRBD2 was called by the table and not checked on the DNA. Germline assignment: CDR1 SGDLS and CDR2 YYNGEE. The CDR3 is 14 residues long, ends included. This CDR3 is CASSVAFVRDGAKA.

The chain recombines TRBV7-9 with TRBJ2-5; D is possibly TRBD2 (5 bases). The CDR3 extends over 15 amino acids. Germline V lookup: CDR1 SEHNR, CDR2 FQNEAQ (reference sequence). The V end was cut by 5 bases, the J end by 2 bases, with 15 bases between. CDR3 residues: CASSIDSGRQETQYF. Here the CDR3 DNA reads TGTGCCAGCAGCATAGATTCGGGGAGACAAGAGACCCAGTACTTC.

This clone showed up just a few times. The CDR3: CASSLVRDYQETQYF. CDR3 nucleotides: TGTGCCAGCAGCTTAGTACGGGACTACCAAGAGACCCAGTACTTC. The rearrangement uses TRBV7-2 and TRBJ2-5; D might be TRBD2 (6 bases). The germline V gene encodes CDR1 SGHTA and CDR2 FQGNSA. The length of the CDR3 is 15 residues. Trimming took off 1 base at V and 0 bases at J, with 9 bases between the two ends.

The chain joins TRBV30 to TRBJ2-7; TRBD2 is a possible D gene (5 bases). Germline lookup yields CDR1 GTSNPN and CDR2 SVGIG (reference sequence). The V and J ends lost 2 bases and 2 bases respectively, with 7 bases between them. CDR3 length: 12 amino acids. CDR3 protein: CAWSRGPYEQYF. CDR3 bases: TGTGCCTGGAGTAGAGGGCCCTACGAGCAGTACTTC.

This clone turned up a few times. The chain uses TRBV9 and TRBJ2-7; D unclear. The CDR3 has 14 residues. Trimming removed 0 bases from V and 2 bases from J, with 9 bases in between. Germline assignment: CDR1 SGDLS and CDR2 YYNGEE. CDR3 loop: CASSVALETYEQYF. CDR3 nucleotide sequence: TGTGCCAGCAGCGTAGCTCTCGAGACCTACGAGCAGTACTTC.

The V and J genes are TRBV6-5 and TRBJ2-3; D remains unclear. The germline V gene has CDR1 MNHEY and CDR2 SVGAGI. V was trimmed by 2 bases and J by 9 bases, leaving 6 bases between them. The CDR3 runs 11 residues. CDR3 nucleotide sequence: TGTGCCAGCAGTTACGGTGGAACGCAGTATTTT. Amino acids: CASSYGGTQYF.

Of note for this clone: The same CDR3 can be traced to other DNA sequences in this sample. The chain links TRBV7-9 to TRBJ2-3; 9 bases align to TRBD2. After removal of 1 base from V and 1 base from J, the junction contained 0 bases not matched to a gene. Germline V gene data show CDR1 as SEHNR and CDR2 as FQNEAQ (reference sequence). The CDR3 loop spans 15 amino acids. The CDR3 sequence: CASSLGLAGTDTQYF. For the CDR3, the DNA is TGTGCCAGCAGCTTAGGACTAGCGGGCACAGATACGCAGTATTTT.

Concerning this clone itself: The sample has other DNA sequences that encode this CDR3 too. The chain employs TRBV9 and TRBJ2-5; D is perhaps TRBD1 (5 bases). V gave up 0 bases and J gave up 1 base, with 7 bases separating them. Germline CDR1 is SGDLS and CDR2 is YYNGEE. This CDR3 comprises 14 residues. The CDR3 spells CASSVGGSQETQYF. The CDR3 nucleotides are TGTGCCAGCAGCGTAGGGGGCTCCCAAGAGACCCAGTACTTC. Variable domain in full (rest from reference TRBV9 and TRBJ2-5): DSGVTQTPKHLITATGQRVTLRCSPRSGDLSVYWYQQSLDQGLQFLIQYYNGEERAKGNILERFSAQQFPDLHSELNLSSLELGDSALYFCASSVGGSQETQYFGPGTRLLVL.

This clone was counted only a few times. This rearrangement joins TRBV29-1 to TRBJ1-1; D gene uncertain. CDR1 and CDR2 (germline): SQVTM, ANQGSEA. This CDR3 contains 12 residues. V lost 2 bases, J lost 6 bases, and 10 bases lay in between. DNA for the CDR3: TGCAGCGTTGAATTAAGCGGCGCTGAAGCTTTCTTT. It encodes CSVELSGAEAFF. Full variable domain (remainder filled in from reference TRBV29-1 and TRBJ1-1): SAVISQKPSRDICQRGTSLTIQCQVDSQVTMMFWYRQQPGQSLTLIATANQGSEATYESGFVIDKFPISRPNLTFSTLTVSNMSPEDSSIYLCSVELSGAEAFFGQGTRLTVV.

The chain has TRBV7-8 and TRBJ1-2; TRBD1 aligns across 7 bases. The CDR3 covers 15 residues. Looked up from germline, CDR1 is SGHVS and CDR2 is FQNEAQ. Germline trimming cut 2 bases from V and 0 bases from J; bases unmatched to any gene: 3. CDR3 DNA: TGTGCCAGCAGCTTAACGGGACAGTCTAACTATGGCTACACCTTC. Its protein is CASSLTGQSNYGYTF.

This clone appeared a few times. The CDR3 sequence: CASSLAGQAQETQYF. The CDR3 bases are TGTGCCAGCAGCTTGGCGGGTCAGGCCCAAGAGACCCAGTACTTC. This chain joins TRBV7-2 and TRBJ2-5, with a possible D match to TRBD2 (5 bases). Between the trimmed V and J ends, which lost 3 bases and 1 base, there was a span of 12 bases. The CDR3 has 15 amino acids. Germline CDR1 and CDR2: SGHTA and FQGNSA.

The chain is built from TRBV2 and TRBJ2-2; D is ambiguous. CDR3 size: 14 residues. Germline lookup yields CDR1 SNHLY and CDR2 FYNNEI. Trimming stripped 4 bases from V and 1 base from J, with 7 bases between. CDR3 protein: CASSVRGNTGELFF. The CDR3 region has the DNA TGTGCCAGCAGTGTGAGAGGGAACACCGGGGAGCTGTTTTTT.

The chain couples TRBV29-1 to TRBJ2-6; the D gene is possibly TRBD2 (5 bases). V was shortened by 8 bases and J by 0 bases, with 8 bases between the two germline ends. The CDR3 consists of 13 residues. Germline V gene sequence: CDR1 SQVTM, CDR2 ANQGSEA. CDR3 sequence: CSFRGSGANVLTF. The CDR3 DNA reads TGCAGCTTTCGGGGCTCTGGGGCCAACGTCCTGACTTTC.

The genes are TRBV6-5 and TRBJ2-7, with 8 bases matching TRBD2. Germline V gives CDR1 MNHEY, CDR2 SVGAGI. Trimming took 0 bases from V and 0 from J; bases not matched to a gene: 4. CDR3 length equals 16 residues. CDR3 region: CASSYSLAGSSYEQYF. In DNA form, the CDR3 reads TGTGCCAGCAGTTACTCGTTAGCGGGGAGCTCCTACGAGCAGTACTTC.

This clone came up a few times. The chain combines TRBV4-3 with TRBJ2-2, with a weak D call TRBD1 (6 bases). CDR3 length: 15 residues. V lost 0 bases to trimming and J lost 4 bases, with 9 bases between them. Germline V lookup: CDR1 LGHNA, CDR2 YSLEER. The CDR3 region has the DNA TGCGCCAGCAGCCAAGATACAGGGACCACCGGGGAGCTGTTTTTT. It is translated as CASSQDTGTTGELFF.

The gene calls are TRBV29-1 and TRBJ2-3; D might be TRBD1 (6 bases). Germline V gives CDR1 SQVTM, CDR2 ANQGSEA. This CDR3 comprises 13 residues. Trimming cost V 4 bases and J 3 bases, with 11 bases left between them. CDR3 sequence: CSVVGANTDTQYF. The CDR3 nucleotides are TGCAGCGTTGTGGGGGCTAATACAGATACGCAGTATTTT.

V gene TRBV2 combines with J gene TRBJ2-7; D remains unclear. The CDR3 covers 11 residues. Trimming removed 1 base from V and 3 bases from J, with 1 base in between. Per germline, CDR1 SNHLY and CDR2 FYNNEI. The CDR3 nucleotides are TGTGCCAGCAGTGAAGTCTACGAGCAGTACTTC. It encodes CASSEVYEQYF.

In DNA form, the CDR3 reads TGTGCCAGTAGTTCACAGGGGACTAACTATGGCTACACCTTC. Protein sequence: CASSSQGTNYGYTF. This chain joins TRBV19 and TRBJ1-2; 7 bases match TRBD1. The CDR3 has 14 amino acids. Germline trimming cut 5 bases from V and 0 bases from J; bases unmatched to any gene: 3. The V gene's germline CDR1 is LNHDA and CDR2 SQIVND (reference sequence).